These 21 T cell receptor beta chains came from one sample sequenced in a study of Graves' ophthalmopathy and Graves' hyperthyroidism. RNA transcripts served as template for amplifying TCR beta CDR3 sequences. HTBI primers were employed in first-round RT-PCR, then a second-round multiplex PCR followed. TCRdb reprocessed the multiplex PCR reads with MiXCR, giving one entry per CDR3 protein. The sample lists approximately 410,000 distinct CDR3 sequences; 15% to 17% were seen once. The sequenced sample consisted of peripheral blood. These receptors were collected from a woman in her late teens or twenties with stable Graves' hyperthyroidism.

This clonotype was counted between two and nine times. The rearrangement uses TRBV19 and TRBJ1-6; D ambiguous. CDR3 size: 13 residues. V lost 10 bases to trimming and J lost 0 bases, with 7 bases between them. Germline V lookup: CDR1 LNHDA, CDR2 SQIVND (reference sequence). The DNA for the CDR3 is TGTGCCACCCGAGGCTCCTATAATTCACCCCTCCACTTT. Amino acid sequence: CATRGSYNSPLHF.

This clonotype was picked up many times. The V call is TRBV24-1, the J call TRBJ2-5, with 9 bases matching TRBD1. Trimming cost V 3 bases and J 4 bases; bases outside gene matches: 5. The CDR3 has 15 amino acids. Germline V CDR1 and CDR2: KGHDR, SFDVKD. In nucleotides, the CDR3 is TGTGCCACCAGTGATCCCGGGACAGGGCTAGAGACCCAGTACTTC. Protein sequence: CATSDPGTGLETQYF.

Worth noting for this clonotype: This could be a read error, since a much larger clone is one nucleotide away. This rearrangement joins TRBV6-1 to TRBJ2-5, with TRBD1 matching 10 bases. The CDR3 totals 16 residues. V trimming: 5 bases; J trimming: 5 bases; junction bases outside the gene matches: 11. Germline CDR1 MNHNS, CDR2 SASEGT. This CDR3 reads CASSPLTGGAGETQYF. CDR3 nucleotides: TGTGCCAGCAGTCCCCTGACAGGGGGCGCGGGGGAGACCCAGTACTTC.

To note about this clonotype: A much more abundant neighbour one base away suggests this may be a read error. This chain joins TRBV2 and TRBJ1-1; D gene unclear. V was clipped by 8 bases and J by 3 bases, with 10 bases between them. The CDR3 covers 12 residues. Germline values: CDR1 SNHLY, CDR2 FYNNEI. CDR3 sequence reads: CASYRRDTEAFF. In DNA, the CDR3 is TGTGCCAGCTATCGCAGAGACACTGAAGCTTTCTTT.

Only one count was recorded for this clonotype. The chain links TRBV6-1 to TRBJ2-7, with 11 bases matching TRBD1. The CDR3 totals 17 residues. The V gene end was trimmed by 5 bases and the J gene end by 3 bases; junction bases not matched to a gene: 12. Germline V gene data show CDR1 as MNHNS and CDR2 as SASEGT. The CDR3 nucleotides are TGTGCCAGCAGTCCAATCCTACCGGGGACAGGGGGCTACGAGCAGTACTTC. Amino acids: CASSPILPGTGGYEQYF.

This clonotype was seen a few times. The CDR3 ends on some other residue instead of the conserved phenylalanine or tryptophan, so this is likely a read error. The chain is built from TRBV12-3 or TRBV12-4 and TRBJ1-2; unclear D gene. CDR3 length equals 15 residues. The germline V and J ends were trimmed by 1 base and 0 bases, with 9 bases remaining between them. The CDR3 region has the DNA TGTGCCAGCAGTTTAGTTACGCGCGCTAACTATGGCTACACCTAC. Protein product: CASSLVTRANYGYTY.

The chain is built from TRBV28 and TRBJ2-5; 11 bases agree with TRBD2. Germline V CDR1 and CDR2: MDHEN, SYDVKM. The V segment lost 8 bases and the J segment 5 bases; nucleotides outside the gene matches: 13. The CDR3 extends over 16 amino acids. DNA of the CDR3: TGTGCCAGCGAGGCTAGCGGGAGGATCTCGGGGGAGACCCAGTACTTC. It encodes CASEASGRISGETQYF.

The gene calls are TRBV10-3 and TRBJ2-7, with D uncertain. V was cut by 4 bases and J by 0 bases, with 10 bases left in between. Germline CDR1 reads ENHRY; CDR2 reads SYGVKD. CDR3 length: 14 residues. The CDR3 nucleotides read TGTGCCATCAGTGGGCAACATAGCTCCTACGAGCAGTACTTC. It is translated as CAISGQHSSYEQYF.

The table lists this clonotype with many counts. This rearrangement joins TRBV11-2 to TRBJ2-7; perhaps TRBD1 as D (5 bases). Germline loops: CDR1 SGHAT, CDR2 FQNNGV. V dropped 5 bases and J dropped 2 bases, with 10 bases sitting between them. This CDR3 comprises 13 residues. CDR3 nucleotides: TGTGCCAGCAGCCAGGGTATTACCTACGAGCAGTACTTC. Amino acids: CASSQGITYEQYF.

This clonotype was recorded at least ten times. The chain employs TRBV6-1 and TRBJ1-1; the D is unclear. CDR3 length: 13 amino acids. The ends were cut back, 7 bases at V and 3 bases at J, with 12 bases in the middle. Germline CDR1 and CDR2: MNHNS and SASEGT. The CDR3 protein is CASIKRVDTEAFF. In nucleotides, the CDR3 is TGTGCCAGCATCAAACGGGTTGACACTGAAGCTTTCTTT.

This clonotype has a count of ten or more. The conserved closing phenylalanine or tryptophan is absent in this CDR3, likely reflecting a read error. This chain links TRBV12-3 or TRBV12-4 with TRBJ2-5; no definite D call. V was shortened by 7 bases and J by 5 bases, with 14 bases between the two germline ends. The CDR3 length is 13 residues. DNA for the CDR3: TGTGCCAGCACCGCCCTCGATGGGGAGACCCAGTACCTC. Its translation is CASTALDGETQYL.

This chain connects TRBV4-1 to TRBJ2-5; the match to TRBD2 covers 7 bases. This CDR3 is 18 amino acids long. Germline CDR1 reads MGHRA; CDR2 reads YSYEKL. Trimming at V came to 4 bases and at J to 7 bases, leaving 21 bases not matched to a gene. The CDR3: CASSRTPPAGEPLATQYF. In DNA form, the CDR3 reads TGCGCCAGCAGCCGAACTCCCCCGGCGGGGGAGCCTCTGGCGACCCAGTACTTC.

This clonotype was found many times. The V call is TRBV6-2 or TRBV6-3, the J call TRBJ2-7; 8 positions agree with TRBD1. The CDR3 is 17 amino acids. CDR1 MNHEY and CDR2 SVGEGT come from the germline V gene. V lost 5 bases, J lost 1 base, and 13 bases stayed unmatched. DNA of the CDR3: TGTGCCAGCAGTCTCCCTCGGACAGGGTTACTTTCCTACGAGCAGTACTTC. Amino acid sequence: CASSLPRTGLLSYEQYF.

In its sample, this clonotype was seen a few times. This chain connects TRBV18 to TRBJ1-1; D is uncertain. Trimming shortened V by 1 base and J by 0 bases, and 9 bases separated the two germline ends. Germline loops: CDR1 KGHSH, CDR2 LQKENI. This CDR3 has 15 residues. The CDR3 reads CASSPRPNLNTEAFF. In DNA form, the CDR3 reads TGTGCCAGCTCACCACGACCGAACCTGAACACTGAAGCTTTCTTT.

This clonotype was detected only a few times. The chain links TRBV4-2 to TRBJ1-3, with D perhaps TRBD1 (5 bases). Deletions cut 4 bases from V and 6 bases from J, with 25 bases between. Germline-derived CDR1 and CDR2 are LGHNA and YNFKEQ. This CDR3 contains 18 residues. The CDR3 sequence is CASSLSTPGTWGENTIYF. The CDR3, as DNA: TGTGCCAGCAGCCTTAGCACACCCGGGACTTGGGGGGAAAACACCATATATTTT.

This clonotype was counted between two and nine times. Being one base from a much bigger clone, this may be a read error. The chain employs TRBV7-3 and TRBJ1-1; the D is unclear. The length of the CDR3 is 14 residues. Germline CDR1 and CDR2: SGHTA and FQGTGA. The CDR3 sequence: CASSLDGLNTEACF. The CDR3 DNA reads TGTGCCAGCAGCTTAGACGGTCTGAACACTGAAGCTTGCTTT.

This clonotype was recorded at least ten times. This chain links TRBV6-1 with TRBJ2-4, with D tentatively TRBD2 (6 bases). Germline values: CDR1 MNHNS, CDR2 SASEGT. V lost 5 bases, J lost 7 bases, and 15 bases lay in between. The CDR3 is 14 residues long. CDR3 residues: CASSQGLPSNIQYF. The DNA for the CDR3 is TGTGCCAGCAGTCAGGGACTTCCGTCTAACATTCAGTACTTC.

This clonotype has just a few counts. V and J are TRBV4-1 and TRBJ1-2; TRBD1 aligns across 8 bases. The ends lost 4 bases at V and 6 bases at J; junction bases unmatched: 10. The V gene's germline CDR1 is MGHRA and CDR2 YSYEKL. CDR3 size: 15 residues. The DNA of the CDR3 is TGCGCCAGCAGCCCTCCGGACAGGGCGGGGAATGGCTACACCTTC. Translating gives CASSPPDRAGNGYTF.

This clonotype has ten or more counts. The J gene is TRBJ1-5, the V gene TRBV6-2 or TRBV6-3; 7 bases line up with TRBD1. J gave up 4 bases and V 0 bases, and 9 bases lay outside the gene matches. The V gene's germline CDR1 is MNHEY and CDR2 SVGEGT. The CDR3 consists of 17 residues. The DNA of the CDR3 is TGTGCCAGCAGTTACTCACGGGGGAGGGGGCAGAATCAGCCCCAGCATTTT. Protein: CASSYSRGRGQNQPQHF.

The V call is TRBV29-1, the J call TRBJ2-7; TRBD2 matches 9 bases. The CDR3 has 14 residues. Looked up from germline, CDR1 is SQVTM and CDR2 is ANQGSEA. With V trimmed by 4 bases and J by 0 bases, 4 bases remained unmatched. The CDR3 loop reads CSVAPSGISYEQYF. The CDR3 nucleotides read TGCAGCGTTGCCCCTAGCGGGATCTCCTACGAGCAGTACTTC.

The rearrangement joins TRBV18 to TRBJ2-7, with D perhaps matching TRBD1 or TRBD2 (5 bases each). Germline CDR1 reads KGHSH; CDR2 reads LQKENI. This CDR3 region has 14 residues. V lost 6 bases and J 2 bases, leaving 14 bases between the germline ends. CDR3 coding DNA: TGTGCCAGCTCCCCGGGACCGACACCCTACGAGCAGTACTTC. Its protein is CASSPGPTPYEQYF. Complete variable domain (other parts from reference TRBV18 and TRBJ2-7): NAGVMQNPRHLVRRRGQEARLRCSPMKGHSHVYWYRQLPEEGLKFMVYLQKENIIDESGMPKERFSAEFPKEGPSILRIQQVVRGDSAAYFCASSPGPTPYEQYFGPGTRLTVT.